This T cell receptor (beta chain) was obtained from a study of blood T cell repertoires in COVID-19. Per the germline V gene, CDR1 is SEHNR and CDR2 is FQNEAQ (reference sequence). Losses at the gene ends were 5 bases for V and 2 bases for J; bases not matched to a gene: 8. The CDR3 is 16 amino acids. Produced via immunoSEQ multiplex PCR; TCRdb's table is partial and in-frame only. The repertoire includes tens of thousands of clones, around 88% of them detected once, and about 6% sits in the top ten. This TCR was recovered from a woman in her 70s with acute or convalescent COVID-19. The chain has TRBV7-9 and TRBJ2-2; 7 nucleotides match TRBD2. Sequenced: peripheral blood. The CDR3 DNA follows: TGTGCCAGCAGCCTCATGGGGGGGAGTAACACCGGGGAGCTGTTTTTT. Its protein product is CASSLMGGSNTGELFF.